This T cell receptor beta chain derives from a study of CD8+ T cells in alopecia areata. Sequencing used cDNA as its template, made by extracting RNA and reverse transcribing it. Only in-frame clones appear in the TCRdb table, and some are missing; sequencing was by immunoSEQ multiplex PCR. The table shows about 140,000 clones, with 40% to 55% occurring only once. The CDR3 runs 16 residues. V was clipped by 4 bases and J by 0 bases, with 16 bases between them. Germline V gene data show CDR1 as GTSNPN and CDR2 as SVGIG (reference sequence). The receptor's source is a human donor with alopecia areata. This material consisted of CD4+ T cells sorted from blood, taken at week 0. The rearrangement uses TRBV30 and TRBJ2-1, with D possibly TRBD2 on 7 matching bases. The CDR3 here is CAWTRGAGFSYNEQFF. CDR3 in DNA: TGTGCCTGGACCCGGGGGGCGGGATTCTCCTACAATGAGCAGTTCTTC.